This T cell receptor beta chain was identified in a study of T cells after yellow fever vaccination. V trimming: 6 bases; J trimming: 3 bases; junction bases outside the gene matches: 6. Germline V gene data show CDR1 as LGHNA and CDR2 as YNFKEQ. This CDR3 is 16 amino acids long. TCRdb redid the calling of the 5' RACE reads with MiXCR, one entry per CDR3 protein. The sample has 350,000 to 450,000 distinct CDR3 sequences; around 6.5% are singletons. This clonotype was picked up many times. The material was PBMCs, obtained 5 days after the yellow fever booster vaccination. The TCR sequence derives from a man aged 25 to 40 who received the YFV17D yellow fever vaccine. The chain links TRBV4-2 to TRBJ2-1, with 12 bases lining up with TRBD2. CDR3 amino acids: CASSQTSGSLYNEQFF. The CDR3 DNA is TGTGCCAGCAGTCAGACTAGCGGGAGCCTCTACAATGAGCAGTTCTTC.